This TCR beta chain was profiled in a study of blood T cell repertoires in COVID-19. Across the study: From T cells, B-cell-depleted T cells, or PBMCs came the material, which was cDNA or gDNA.

Per the original methods: Estimated nucleated cell counts came from reference gene primer amplification. TCRdb's table, derived via immunoSEQ multiplex PCR, lists solely in-frame clones and lacks some. That table is the source of V, J and clone size, and D and trimming were worked out from the DNA. The table lists about 370,000 clones, around 92% of them singletons, with around 3% in the top ten. This clone was picked up one time. Germline-derived CDR1 and CDR2 are SGHVS and FQNEAQ. CDR3 length: 15 amino acids. J gave up 5 bases and V 2 bases, and 6 bases lay outside the gene matches. Seattle patients were enrolled during active infection and followed longitudinally.

The V and J genes are TRBV7-8 and TRBJ1-5, with TRBD1 identical over 7 bases. The receptor's source is a woman aged 30 to 39 with COVID-19, enrolled during active disease. Sequencing input: peripheral blood. CDR3 protein: CASSLWDSGHQPQHF. The CDR3 DNA reads TGTGCCAGCAGCTTATGGGACAGTGGACATCAGCCCCAGCATTTT.